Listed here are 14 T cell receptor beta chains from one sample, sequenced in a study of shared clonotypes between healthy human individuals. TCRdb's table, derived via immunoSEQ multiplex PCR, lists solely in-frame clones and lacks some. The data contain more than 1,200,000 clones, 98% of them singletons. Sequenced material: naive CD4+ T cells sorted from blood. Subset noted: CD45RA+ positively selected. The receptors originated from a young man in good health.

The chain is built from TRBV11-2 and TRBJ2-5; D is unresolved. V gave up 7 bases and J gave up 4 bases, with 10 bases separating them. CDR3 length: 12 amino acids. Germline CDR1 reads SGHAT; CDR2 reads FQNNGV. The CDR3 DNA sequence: TGTGCCAGCACCCTAGACCGAGAGACCCAGTACTTC. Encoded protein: CASTLDRETQYF.

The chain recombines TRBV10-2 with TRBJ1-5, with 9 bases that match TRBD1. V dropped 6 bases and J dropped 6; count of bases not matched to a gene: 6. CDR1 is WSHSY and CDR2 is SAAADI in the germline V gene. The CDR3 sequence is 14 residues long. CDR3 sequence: CASRPPGQGQPQHF. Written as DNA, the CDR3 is TGCGCCAGCAGACCCCCGGGACAGGGTCAGCCCCAGCATTTT.

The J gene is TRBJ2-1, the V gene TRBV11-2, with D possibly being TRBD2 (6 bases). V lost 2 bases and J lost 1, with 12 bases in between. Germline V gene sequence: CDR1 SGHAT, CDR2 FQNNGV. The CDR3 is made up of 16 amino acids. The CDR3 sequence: CASSLSGGISYNEQFF. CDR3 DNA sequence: TGTGCCAGCAGCTTATCTGGCGGGATTTCCTACAATGAGCAGTTCTTC.

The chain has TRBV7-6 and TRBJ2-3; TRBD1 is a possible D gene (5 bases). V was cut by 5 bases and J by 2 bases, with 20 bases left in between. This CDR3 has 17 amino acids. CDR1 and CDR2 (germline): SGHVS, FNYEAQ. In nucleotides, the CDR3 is TGTGCCAGCAGCCTCCGGCCGTTTCTAGGGGACACAGATACGCAGTATTTT. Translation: CASSLRPFLGDTDTQYF.

This chain's CDR3 is CASSVEVGQIETQYF. CDR3 coding DNA: TGTGCCAGCAGCGTAGAGGTGGGACAAATAGAGACCCAGTACTTC. V and J are TRBV9 and TRBJ2-5, with D possibly TRBD1 on 6 matching bases. V gave up 0 bases and J gave up 4 bases, with 13 bases separating them. From germline, CDR1 is SGDLS and CDR2 YYNGEE. The CDR3 consists of 15 residues.

The CDR3 spells CATSSDSPDTQYF. The CDR3 DNA reads as TGTGCCACCAGCAGTGATTCCCCAGATACGCAGTATTTT. This sequence joins TRBV15 and TRBJ2-3, with D unresolved. The CDR3 sequence is 13 residues long. V was shortened by 3 bases and J by 4 bases, with 8 bases between the two germline ends. Germline assignment: CDR1 LNHNV and CDR2 YYDKDF (reference sequence).

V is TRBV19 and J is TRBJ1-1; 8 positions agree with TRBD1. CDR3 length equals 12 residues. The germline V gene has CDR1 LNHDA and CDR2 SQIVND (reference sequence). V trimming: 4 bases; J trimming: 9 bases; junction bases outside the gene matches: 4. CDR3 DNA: TGTGCCAGTAGTACAAGACAGGGGAAAGCTTTCTTT. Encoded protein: CASSTRQGKAFF. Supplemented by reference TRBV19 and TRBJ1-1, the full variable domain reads DGGITQSPKYLFRKEGQNVTLSCEQNLNHDAMYWYRQDPGQGLRLIYYSQIVNDFQKGDIAEGYSVSREKKESFPLTVTSAQKNPTAFYLCASSTRQGKAFFGQGTRLTVV.

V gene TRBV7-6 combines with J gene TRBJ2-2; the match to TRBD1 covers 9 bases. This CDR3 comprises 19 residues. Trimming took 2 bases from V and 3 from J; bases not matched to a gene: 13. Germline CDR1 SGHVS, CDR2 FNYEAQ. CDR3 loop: CASSLYAVRDRVDTGELFF. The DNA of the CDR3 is TGTGCCAGCAGCTTATACGCCGTACGGGACAGGGTGGACACCGGGGAGCTGTTTTTT.

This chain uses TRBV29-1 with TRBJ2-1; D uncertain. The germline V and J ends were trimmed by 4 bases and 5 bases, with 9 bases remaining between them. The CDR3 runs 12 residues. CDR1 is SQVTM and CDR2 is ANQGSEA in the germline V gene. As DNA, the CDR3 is TGCAGCGTTGTGCGGAGCAACAATGAGCAGTTCTTC. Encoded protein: CSVVRSNNEQFF.

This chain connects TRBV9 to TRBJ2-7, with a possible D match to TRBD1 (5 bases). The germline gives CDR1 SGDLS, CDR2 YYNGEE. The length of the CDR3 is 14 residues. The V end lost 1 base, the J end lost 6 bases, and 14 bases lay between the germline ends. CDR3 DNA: TGTGCCAGCAGCGTACTCGGAAGTAGGGGCGAGCAGTACTTC. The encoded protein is CASSVLGSRGEQYF.

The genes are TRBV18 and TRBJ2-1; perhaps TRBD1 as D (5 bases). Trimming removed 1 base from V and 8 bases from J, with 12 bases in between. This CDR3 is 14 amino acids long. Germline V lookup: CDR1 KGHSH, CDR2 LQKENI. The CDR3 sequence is CASSPRGDSDEQFF. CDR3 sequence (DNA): TGTGCCAGCTCACCACGGGGCGATTCAGATGAGCAGTTCTTC.

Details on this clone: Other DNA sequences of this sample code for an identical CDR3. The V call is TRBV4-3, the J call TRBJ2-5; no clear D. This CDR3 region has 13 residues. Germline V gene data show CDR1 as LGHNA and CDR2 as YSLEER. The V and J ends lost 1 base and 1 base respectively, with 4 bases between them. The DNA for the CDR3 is TGCGCCAGCAGCCAAGGGCCCCAAGAGACCCAGTACTTC. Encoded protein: CASSQGPQETQYF.

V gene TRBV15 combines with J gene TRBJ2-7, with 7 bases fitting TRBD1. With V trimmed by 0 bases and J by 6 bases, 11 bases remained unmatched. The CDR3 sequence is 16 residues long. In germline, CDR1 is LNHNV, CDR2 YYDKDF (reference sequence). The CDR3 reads CATSRDRATGTVEQYF. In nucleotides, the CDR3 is TGTGCCACCAGCAGAGATCGTGCGACAGGGACGGTCGAGCAGTACTTC.

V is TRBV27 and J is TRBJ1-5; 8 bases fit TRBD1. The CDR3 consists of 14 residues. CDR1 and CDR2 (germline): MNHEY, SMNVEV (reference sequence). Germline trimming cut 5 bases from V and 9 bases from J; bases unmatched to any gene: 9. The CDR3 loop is CASSPGTGAWPQHF. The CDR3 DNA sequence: TGTGCCAGCAGTCCGGGGACAGGAGCGTGGCCCCAGCATTTT.